The clone carrying this T cell receptor (beta chain) was observed a few times. Its antigen remains unknown. The library protocol tagged individual cDNA molecules with unique molecular identifiers. Each CDR3 protein is one row after TCRdb ran MiXCR on the 5' RACE reads. The sample includes some 85,000 distinct CDR3 sequences, about an eighth of them seen just once. This entry belongs to a study of early T cells in non-severe SARS-CoV-2 infection. Turning to the study itself: Unpaired chains resulted from sequencing bulk RNA of unsorted whole blood.

The ends lost 4 bases at V and 0 bases at J; junction bases unmatched: 11. Germline CDR1 and CDR2: KGHSH and LQKENI. The CDR3 is 17 amino acids. Study-level points and caveats: Private and CD4 specificities were missed by VDJdb matching, which favored anti-spike CD8 responses.

This TCR came from an adult who was a healthcare worker with PCR-confirmed SARS-CoV-2 infection or an uninfected control (not recorded which). The chain employs TRBV18 and TRBJ1-2; 7 bases fit TRBD1. Sequencing was performed on whole blood. Here the CDR3 DNA reads TGTGCCAGCTCACTCGGCGCAGGGGGACGTACTAACTATGGCTACACCTTC. The encoded protein is CASSLGAGGRTNYGYTF. Supplemented by reference TRBV18 and TRBJ1-2, the full variable domain reads NAGVMQNPRHLVRRRGQEARLRCSPMKGHSHVYWYRQLPEEGLKFMVYLQKENIIDESGMPKERFSAEFPKEGPSILRIQQVVRGDSAAYFCASSLGAGGRTNYGYTFGSGTRLTVV.